A single TCR beta chain is shown here with its context. This specimen belongs to a study of T cell responses to AZD1222 COVID-19 vaccine. The protocol was immunoSEQ multiplex PCR, while the TCRdb copy is restricted to in-frame clones and leaves out a portion. Among roughly 93,000 clones listed, about 92% were seen once. The V gene end was trimmed by 4 bases and the J gene end by 3 bases; junction bases not matched to a gene: 9. Looked up from germline, CDR1 is SGDLS and CDR2 is YYNGEE. The CDR3 extends over 17 amino acids. The chain has TRBV9 and TRBJ2-3, with TRBD2 matching over 12 bases. Sequenced material: peripheral blood, taken 28 days after the second AZD1222 dose. The receptor was derived from an adult who received the AZD1222 COVID-19 vaccine. CDR3 bases: TGTGCCAGCAGCTTCACTAGCGGGGGGCCTGTAACAGATACGCAGTATTTT. This codes for CASSFTSGGPVTDTQYF.